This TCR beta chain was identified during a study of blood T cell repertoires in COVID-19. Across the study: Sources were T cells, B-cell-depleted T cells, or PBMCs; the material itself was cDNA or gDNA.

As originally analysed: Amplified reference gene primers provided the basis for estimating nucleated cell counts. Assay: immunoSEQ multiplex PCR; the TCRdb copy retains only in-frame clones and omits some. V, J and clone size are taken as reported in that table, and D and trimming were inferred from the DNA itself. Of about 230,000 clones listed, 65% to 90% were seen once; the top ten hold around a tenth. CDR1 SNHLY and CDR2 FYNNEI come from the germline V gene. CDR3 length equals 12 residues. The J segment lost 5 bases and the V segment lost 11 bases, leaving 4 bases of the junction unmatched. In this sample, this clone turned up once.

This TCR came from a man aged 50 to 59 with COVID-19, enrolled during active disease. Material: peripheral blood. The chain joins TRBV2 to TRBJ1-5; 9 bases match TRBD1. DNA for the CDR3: TGTGCCGTGACAGGGGGTGATCAGCCCCAGCATTTT. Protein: CAVTGGDQPQHF.